This T cell receptor (beta chain) is drawn from a study of cytotoxic CD8 clonotypes in ibrutinib-treated CLL. Study-wide background: Researchers reported about a dozen relapsed/refractory and about 15 treatment-naive patients, around 17 of them IGHV unmutated. Average yields of about 260,000 productive templates and 100,000 or so productive rearrangements characterized the samples.

The trim removed 8 bases at V and 7 bases at J, leaving 9 bases unmatched. Germline V CDR1 and CDR2: SGHDN, FVKESK. The CDR3 totals 16 residues. A single count supports this clone. This table comes from immunoSEQ multiplex PCR, and its TCRdb copy is limited to in-frame clones, with some not included. Of roughly 180,000 clones in the sample, roughly 80% were seen once. The source is a human donor with chronic lymphocytic leukemia. The material was PBMCs, obtained after 24 months of ibrutinib treatment. The gene calls are TRBV14 and TRBJ2-1; 15 bases are a match to TRBD2. The CDR3 DNA reads as TGTGCCAGCCGATCCGGGACTAGCGGGAGGTGGAATGAGCAGTTCTTC. As protein: CASRSGTSGRWNEQFF.